What follows describes a single TCR beta chain. The antigen is undetermined. The sample belongs to a study of shared clonotypes between healthy human individuals. About the study: CD4 naive and CD4 memory each took three plates per donor, while CD8 naive took two and CD8 memory one. Study results and caveats: Sampling included only blood; tissue repertoires likely differ. Despite large depth, rarefaction showed incomplete sorted-subset sequencing.

CDR1 is SGHTS, CDR2 YDEGEE, per germline. V dropped 5 bases and J dropped 9 bases, with 11 bases sitting between them. The CDR3 has 11 amino acids. Sequenced by immunoSEQ multiplex PCR; TCRdb stores in-frame clones only, minus some. The table has roughly 680,000 clones, 55% to 80% seen once. This chain joins TRBV5-8 and TRBJ1-2, with no clear D. The receptor was derived from a woman aged 25-40 years in good health. Sequencing was performed on memory CD4+ T cells sorted from blood. The subset is: CD45RA-negative fraction. The CDR3 sequence: CASRYTFSYTF. DNA of the CDR3: TGTGCCAGCAGATATACCTTTAGCTACACCTTC.